The T cell receptor (beta chain) under discussion was sequenced for a study of monozygotic twins with inflammatory bowel disease. TCRdb re-called the 5' RACE reads; one entry per CDR3 protein, DNA not given. The ten most abundant clones cover roughly 2% of a sample with fewer than 350,000 distinct CDR3 sequences. This CDR3 spans 15 amino acids. Germline CDR1 reads ENHRY; CDR2 reads SYGVKD. Sequencing was performed on blood. V is TRBV10-3 and J is TRBJ2-5; with no DNA, the TCRdb D assignment of TRBD1 cannot be verified. The sequence was collected from a human donor with ulcerative colitis or Crohn's disease, or a healthy co-twin of an affected twin (not recorded which). The CDR3 loop is CAISEERGGQETQYF.